These T cell receptor beta chains were read from a single sample in a study of blood T cell repertoires in COVID-19. Sequencing was performed with immunoSEQ multiplex PCR; in TCRdb, only in-frame clones are kept and a portion is missing. The sample consists of 150,000 to 200,000 clones, around three quarters of them appearing once. The specimen was peripheral blood. The source of these receptors is a man aged 55 to 70 with active or convalescent COVID-19. Each CDR3 is given with its conserved first and last residue. The D gene is left open where the match is weak. Size is omitted from some rows. Given values are once, few, many or a class for expanded clones.

>TRBV7-9|NA|TRBD1|TRBJ2-3
TGTGCCAGCAGCTTCTCCGGGACAGGCGTATACACAGATACGCAGTATTTT
CASSFSGTGVYTDTQYF
>TRBV28|NA|NA|TRBJ2-3
TGTGCCAGCAGTTTTCCCGAGTCAGGGAAGACAGATACGCAGTATTTT
CASSFPESGKTDTQYF
>TRBV11-3|once|TRBD1|TRBJ2-7
TGTGCCAGCAGCTTGCGTCAGGGGGACTACGAGCAGTACTTC
CASSLRQGDYEQYF
>TRBV5-8|NA|TRBD1|TRBJ1-1
TGTGCCAGCAGCCGACGACAGGGTCAAACTGAAGCTTTCTTT
CASSRRQGQTEAFF
>TRBV5-1|once|NA|TRBJ2-2
TGCGCCAGCAGCTTGGACTACGTGTGGACACAAAACACCGGGGAGCTGTTTTTT
CASSLDYVWTQNTGELFF
>TRBV19|NA|NA|TRBJ1-2
TGTGCCAGTAGTTATGACGCGGGTTATGGCTACACCTTC
CASSYDAGYGYTF
>TRBV20-1|few|NA|TRBJ2-2
TGCAGTGCTCAAGCCTACGGGGAGCTGTTTTTT
CSAQAYGELFF
>TRBV11-2|NA|TRBD2|TRBJ2-7
TGTGCCAGCAGCTTAGTCGGGGGGACCCCGGGGTACGAGCAGTACTTC
CASSLVGGTPGYEQYF
>TRBV9|NA|TRBD1|TRBJ2-7
TGTGCCAGCAGCCCCCGACCGGGACAGGGAGAGAACGAGCAGTACTTC
CASSPRPGQGENEQYF
>TRBV23-1|NA|TRBD1|TRBJ1-5
TGCGCCAGCCTTCGGACAGGGGGCTTGAGCAATCAGCCCCAGCATTTT
CASLRTGGLSNQPQHF
>TRBV7-2|NA|TRBD1|TRBJ2-5
TGTGCCAGCAGCTTAGAGGGACAGGTCCAAGAGACCCAGTACTTC
CASSLEGQVQETQYF
>TRBV7-2|NA|NA|TRBJ1-2
TGTGCCAGCAGCTTACCCCCCGGCAGGGTACGTGGCTACACCTTC
CASSLPPGRVRGYTF
>TRBV30|NA|NA|TRBJ2-6
TGTGCCTGGAGTGGTGGGGGGACTGGGGCCAACGTCCTGACTTTC
CAWSGGGTGANVLTF
>TRBV11-2|NA|NA|TRBJ2-5
TGTGCCAGCAGCTTAGGGCCACAAGAGACCCAGTACTTC
CASSLGPQETQYF
>TRBV7-8|NA|NA|TRBJ1-3
TGTGCCAGCGCGATGGGGAGGGCTGGAAACACCATATATTTT
CASAMGRAGNTIYF
>TRBV6-2/TRBV6-3|NA|NA|TRBJ1-1
TGTGCCAGCAGTTACTTTACGGCCTTACGGGGGATGAACACTGAAGCTTTCTTT
CASSYFTALRGMNTEAFF
>TRBV3-1/TRBV3-2|once|NA|TRBJ1-1
TGTGCCAGCACTACCCCCGAGAACACTGAAGCTTTCTTT
CASTTPENTEAFF
>TRBV28|NA|NA|TRBJ2-7
TGTGCCAGCAATGAGGACAGCCGCACCTACGAGCAGTACTTC
CASNEDSRTYEQYF
>TRBV9|NA|TRBD2|TRBJ2-3
TGTGCCAGCAGCGTAGTAGCGGGCCGCACAGATACGCAGTATTTT
CASSVVAGRTDTQYF
>TRBV27|few|NA|TRBJ2-7
TGTGCCAGCAGTCCGACGGGTACCTACGAGCAGTACTTC
CASSPTGTYEQYF
>TRBV30|NA|TRBD2|TRBJ2-5
TGTGCCTGGAGACTAGCGGGAACGGGGGGTCAAGAGACCCAGTACTTC
CAWRLAGTGGQETQYF
>TRBV27|NA|TRBD1|TRBJ1-1
TGTGCCAGCAGTCGGAGGACAGGGGCGTTCTCTGAAGCTTTCTTT
CASSRRTGAFSEAFF
>TRBV15|few|TRBD1|TRBJ2-4
TGTGCCACCAGCAGATCGACCGGGACAGGGGCAGCCAAAAACATTCAGTACTTC
CATSRSTGTGAAKNIQYF
>TRBV4-3|few|NA|TRBJ1-3
TGCGCCAGCAGTCTTAACAATCGGGGATCGGGAAACACCATATATTTT
CASSLNNRGSGNTIYF
>TRBV6-5|NA|TRBD2|TRBJ2-2
TGTGCCAGTTTAGCGGGAGCGAACACCGGGGAGCTGTTTTTT
CASLAGANTGELFF